These 15 T cell receptor beta chains were sequenced from one sample in a study of T cell repertoires in cytomegalovirus infection (dated by TCRdb to the late 2010s). The treatment or condition label, read with the paper, signifies: in vitro stimulation with specific CMV peptide epitopes to enrich CMV-specific T cells. These TCRs are of unknown antigen specificity. Sequencing relied on an Illumina HiSeq 1500. TCRdb reprocessing: public reads trimmed at Q25 with fastp, clones called with MiXCR, in-frame beta chains kept. One record per CDR3 amino acid sequence lists the most common genes and DNA. Present in this sample are some 120,000 distinct CDR3 sequences, approximately 30% of which were seen just once. The ten largest make up roughly 53% of the sample. The sequencing here drew on CD8+ T cells from cultured PBMCs, taken from culture after CMV antigen stimulation. Receptors originate from a human donor in good health (CMV status not recorded). Some clones in this sample may be carry-over from other donors' samples.

V usage is TRBV4-3 and J usage is TRBJ2-3; D is uncertain. V lost 1 base and J 5 bases, leaving 4 bases between the germline ends. The CDR3 totals 12 residues. Germline lookup yields CDR1 LGHNA and CDR2 YSLEER. CDR3 sequence: CASSQVGDTQYF. The CDR3 region has the DNA TGCGCCAGCAGCCAAGTTGGAGATACGCAGTATTTT.

V usage is TRBV13 and J usage is TRBJ2-3; D is possibly TRBD2 (6 bases). Germline CDR1 PRHDT, CDR2 FYEKMQ (reference sequence). Deletions cut 1 base from V and 2 bases from J, with 13 bases between. The CDR3 has 16 residues. CDR3 amino acids: CASSLVAGFFTDTQYF. In DNA form, the CDR3 reads TGTGCCAGCAGCTTAGTGGCGGGGTTCTTCACAGATACGCAGTATTTT.

This clonotype was seen only a few times. CDR3 bases: TGTGCCAGCAGCCCACGATTCGACACTGAAGCTTTCTTT. Its translation: CASSPRFDTEAFF. The genes are TRBV5-6 and TRBJ1-1; D not resolved. The ends were cut back, 4 bases at V and 3 bases at J, with 10 bases in the middle. The CDR3 contains 13 residues. Germline V gene lookup returns CDR1 SGHDT and CDR2 YYEEEE.

This rearrangement joins TRBV5-4 to TRBJ2-2, with D perhaps matching TRBD1 (6 bases). The CDR3 consists of 13 residues. Per germline, CDR1 SGHNT and CDR2 YYREEE (reference sequence). The V end lost 2 bases, the J end lost 11 bases, and 13 bases lay between the germline ends. Here the CDR3 reads CASSLGGQRELFF. DNA for the CDR3: TGTGCCAGCAGCTTAGGAGGACAGAGAGAGCTGTTTTTT.

In its sample, this clonotype was seen a few times. The chain employs TRBV12-3 or TRBV12-4 and TRBJ1-1; maybe TRBD1 (6 bases). The length of the CDR3 is 15 residues. Trimming stripped 4 bases from V and 3 bases from J, with 15 bases between. CDR3 nucleotide sequence: TGTGCCAGCAGTTCAGAACAGGGTTCTTACACTGAAGCTTTCTTT. It is translated as CASSSEQGSYTEAFF.

In this sample, this clonotype turned up a few times. The J gene is TRBJ2-5, the V gene TRBV15; either TRBD1 or TRBD2 may fit D (7 bases each). The V and J ends lost 4 bases and 0 bases respectively, with 15 bases between them. This CDR3 has 16 amino acids. Germline V gene lookup returns CDR1 LNHNV and CDR2 YYDKDF (reference sequence). The CDR3 DNA sequence: TGTGCCACCAGCACCGACAGGGAGGGGAACCAAGAGACCCAGTACTTC. Translating it yields CATSTDREGNQETQYF.

Comments on this clonotype: At one of its ends the junction is not consistent with the germline gene, which may arise from a read error. V gene TRBV6-2 or TRBV6-3 combines with J gene TRBJ2-3; D is ambiguous. The length of the CDR3 is 13 residues. Germline-derived CDR1 and CDR2 are MNHEY and SVGEGT. The CDR3 DNA reads TGTGCCAGCAGTGCAAGTAGCACAGATACACAGTATTTT. Translation: CASSASSTDTQYF.

The sample holds a few counts of this clonotype. The V and J genes are TRBV7-2 and TRBJ2-1; no clear D gene. This CDR3 contains 13 residues. Germline values: CDR1 SGHTA, CDR2 FQGNSA. The V gene lost 0 bases and the J gene lost 7 bases, with 7 bases spanning the gap. CDR3 DNA sequence: TGTGCCAGCAGCTTAGCCCTGGGGAATGAGCAGTTCTTC. Residues: CASSLALGNEQFF.

The gene calls are TRBV2 and TRBJ2-3; 9 positions match TRBD2. V dropped 2 bases and J dropped 5; count of bases not matched to a gene: 5. In germline, CDR1 is SNHLY, CDR2 FYNNEI. CDR3 length: 15 amino acids. CDR3: CASSESAGGRDTQYF. CDR3 nucleotides: TGTGCCAGCAGTGAATCCGCGGGGGGGCGAGATACGCAGTATTTT.

This chain uses TRBV27 with TRBJ1-5, with D possibly matching TRBD1 (5 bases). CDR1 and CDR2 from the germline V gene are MNHEY and SMNVEV (reference sequence). This CDR3 is 16 amino acids long. Trimming removed 0 bases at V and 0 bases at J, with 9 bases between. CDR3 residues: CASSLSGGDSNQPQHF. The CDR3, as DNA: TGTGCCAGCAGTTTATCGGGGGGGGATAGCAATCAGCCCCAGCATTTT.

This clonotype was picked up many times. The chain is built from TRBV7-2 and TRBJ2-4; 10 bases line up with TRBD1. The germline V gene has CDR1 SGHTA and CDR2 FQGNSA. This CDR3 contains 17 residues. The V segment lost 1 base and the J segment 6 bases; nucleotides outside the gene matches: 9. CDR3 bases: TGTGCCAGCAGCTTAGACCGGGACAGGGGACCCTTAAACATTCAGTACTTC. Translating it yields CASSLDRDRGPLNIQYF.

This clonotype was recorded many times. The DNA of the CDR3 is TGTGCCAGCAGCTTAGCCCGGGCTACTAATGAAAAACTGTTTTTT. This gives the protein CASSLARATNEKLFF. The rearrangement joins TRBV7-2 to TRBJ1-4; D gene unclear. CDR1 SGHTA and CDR2 FQGNSA come from the germline V gene. The CDR3 extends over 15 amino acids. Trimming took 0 bases from V and 2 from J, leaving 7 bases between them. The full variable domain, rest sourced from reference TRBV7-2 and TRBJ1-4, is GAGVSQSPSNKVTEKGKDVELRCDPISGHTALYWYRQSLGQGLEFLIYFQGNSAPDKSGLPSDRFSAERTGGSVSTLTIQRTQQEDSAVYLCASSLARATNEKLFFGSGTQLSVL.

CDR3 sequence: CASSDGWGSKPQHF. In nucleotides, the CDR3 is TGTGCCAGCAGTGATGGGTGGGGGAGTAAGCCCCAGCATTTT. The V and J genes are TRBV2 and TRBJ1-5; maybe TRBD1 (5 bases). Per the germline V gene, CDR1 is SNHLY and CDR2 is FYNNEI. V was clipped by 3 bases and J by 8 bases, with 14 bases between them. The CDR3 consists of 14 residues.

J is TRBJ2-6 and V is TRBV7-2; the D gene could be TRBD1 or TRBD2 (5 bases each). The germline V gene has CDR1 SGHTA and CDR2 FQGNSA. Deletions cut 11 bases from V and 0 bases from J, with 5 bases between. The CDR3 spans 12 residues. The CDR3 region has the DNA TGTGCCGGGGGCTCTGGGGCCAACGTCCTGACTTTC. Translating it yields CAGGSGANVLTF.

V and J are TRBV2 and TRBJ2-5, with D hard to call. CDR1 is SNHLY and CDR2 is FYNNEI in the germline V gene. The CDR3 extends over 15 amino acids. The V and J ends lost 7 bases and 3 bases respectively, with 18 bases between them. The DNA of the CDR3 is TGTGCCAGCAAAGAGGCCACCTTGGCTAAAGAGACCCAGTACTTC. Translated, it gives CASKEATLAKETQYF.